The table lists the clone carrying this TCR beta chain with a count of one. Its antigen is currently unknown. This specimen comes from a study of blood T cells in healthy people across ages. Whole-study findings and limits: The fall in TCR beta diversity per million T cells was roughly linear with age. Researchers said unsorted PBMCs prevented a conclusive naive versus antigen-experienced comparison.

Together with a sample-barcoded 5' primer, a J-beta primer mix was included in a second PCR lasting roughly 7 to 11 cycles. TCRdb itself ran the 5' RACE reads through MiXCR, one entry per CDR3 protein. The sample has roughly 700,000 distinct CDR3 sequences; roughly 32% are singletons. Germline trimming cut 6 bases from V and 4 bases from J; bases unmatched to any gene: 10. CDR1 is SGDLS, CDR2 YYNGEE, per germline. The CDR3 spans 15 residues. This clonotype was obtained from a woman aged 80 or over in good health. This chain connects TRBV9 to TRBJ2-3; the match to TRBD2 covers 8 bases. The sample was blood. The DNA of the CDR3 is TGTGCCAGCACCCTATCTAGCGGGCGGGCAGATACGCAGTATTTT. Translating gives CASTLSSGRADTQYF.